Listed here are 7 T cell receptor beta chains from one sample, sequenced in a study of shared clonotypes between healthy human individuals. TCRdb's table, derived via immunoSEQ multiplex PCR, lists solely in-frame clones and lacks some. This table holds 2 million to 2.5 million clones, around 95% found once. Sequences were obtained from naive CD4+ T cells sorted from blood. The subset is: CD45RA+ positively selected. Every receptor here comes from a man aged 18 to 29 in good health.

This clone appeared a single time. The gene calls are TRBV5-4 and TRBJ1-6; D not certain. Trimming took off 3 bases at V and 0 bases at J, with 10 bases between the two ends. The V gene's germline CDR1 is SGHNT and CDR2 YYREEE (reference sequence). This CDR3 contains 16 residues. CDR3 sequence: CASSSDTSSYNSPLHF. CDR3 DNA sequence: TGTGCCAGCAGCTCAGACACGAGCTCCTATAATTCACCCCTCCACTTT.

The chain has TRBV6-1 and TRBJ2-7; 8 bases fit TRBD2. The CDR3 runs 14 residues. The V gene's germline CDR1 is MNHNS and CDR2 SASEGT. The ends lost 3 bases at V and 2 bases at J; junction bases unmatched: 3. The chain's CDR3 is CASSDFGRAYEQYF. Written as DNA, the CDR3 is TGTGCCAGCAGTGATTTCGGGAGGGCCTACGAGCAGTACTTC.

This clone was seen a single time. The rearrangement joins TRBV11-2 to TRBJ1-5, with TRBD1 matching 12 bases. J lost 6 bases, V lost 2 bases, and 11 bases had no gene match. This CDR3 has 18 residues. The germline gives CDR1 SGHAT, CDR2 FQNNGV. CDR3 in DNA: TGTGCCAGCAGCTTACCGATGGTGGGACAGGGGGCACGTCAGCCCCAGCATTTT. It yields the protein CASSLPMVGQGARQPQHF.

The CDR3 loop is CASSLGSSSMNTEAFF. The CDR3, as DNA: TGCGCCAGCAGCTTGGGTTCGAGTTCTATGAACACTGAAGCTTTCTTT. V is TRBV5-1 and J is TRBJ1-1, with D uncertain. The CDR3 runs to 16 residues. V gave up 0 bases and J gave up 0 bases, with 12 bases separating them. The germline V gene has CDR1 SGHRS and CDR2 YFSETQ.

This chain links TRBV28 with TRBJ1-1; D is undetermined. This CDR3 has 14 amino acids. V was shortened by 3 bases and J by 0 bases, with 8 bases between the two germline ends. From germline, CDR1 is MDHEN and CDR2 SYDVKM. DNA for the CDR3: TGTGCCAGCAGTTTGAAGGCCATGAACACTGAAGCTTTCTTT. Amino acids: CASSLKAMNTEAFF. Variable domain in full (rest from reference TRBV28 and TRBJ1-1): DVKVTQSSRYLVKRTGEKVFLECVQDMDHENMFWYRQDPGLGLRLIYFSYDVKMKEKGDIPEGYSVSREKKERFSLILESASTNQTSMYLCASSLKAMNTEAFFGQGTRLTVV.

This clone appeared once. This chain links TRBV9 with TRBJ1-2; D is uncertain. V gave up 4 bases and J gave up 0 bases, with 10 bases separating them. The germline gives CDR1 SGDLS, CDR2 YYNGEE. The CDR3 runs 14 residues. The CDR3 nucleotides are TGTGCCAGCAGCCCAATGGCAGCTAACTATGGCTACACCTTC. It encodes CASSPMAANYGYTF.

The chain uses TRBV5-1 and TRBJ2-1, with 7 bases that match TRBD1. CDR1 is SGHRS, CDR2 YFSETQ, per germline. The CDR3 spans 13 residues. With 5 bases clipped from V and 10 bases from J, the junction kept 9 bases outside the gene matches. In DNA, the CDR3 is TGCGCCAGCAGGCGTCCCCCGGGACAGGAGCAGTTCTTC. Its protein product is CASRRPPGQEQFF.